A selection of T cell receptor beta chains follows, all from one sample in a study of OX40 agonist ivuxolimab in advanced cancers. Only in-frame clones appear in the TCRdb table, and some are missing; sequencing was by immunoSEQ multiplex PCR. The sample has some 50,000 clones, 75% to 90% seen once; the top ten hold 5.4%. The sequenced sample was CD4+ or CD8+ T cells sorted from blood, obtained in a trial of the OX40 agonist ivuxolimab. All receptors derive from an adult with an advanced solid tumor such as melanoma, head and neck, liver or kidney cancer. Both conserved end residues are part of each CDR3. D genes are given only for firm matches. A clone size is listed for some rows: how often the clone was seen (once, few, many), or a class if it is expanded.

>.|TRBV18|.|TRBJ2-7
TGTGCCAGCTCATCATTAGCAAGGGAGCGGCAGTACTTC
CASSSLARERQYF
>.|TRBV18|.|TRBJ1-1
TGTGCCAGCTCACCAATAACCCGGAACACTGAAGCTTTCTTT
CASSPITRNTEAFF
>.|TRBV28|TRBD2|TRBJ2-1
TGTGCCAGCAGTTTGGGAGCGGGAGGCAATGAGCAGTTCTTC
CASSLGAGGNEQFF
>.|TRBV29-1|.|TRBJ2-2
TGCAGCGCCGAAGGGGGAGCGGTCACCGGGGAGCTGTTTTTT
CSAEGGAVTGELFF
>.|TRBV7-9|TRBD1|TRBJ1-4
TGTGCCAGCAGCTTCGGACAGGGAGGGAATGAAAAACTGTTTTTT
CASSFGQGGNEKLFF
>.|TRBV6-6|.|TRBJ2-1
TGTGCCAGCAGCCGAACTAGGAACTACAATGAGCAGTTCTTC
CASSRTRNYNEQFF
>.|TRBV20-1|.|TRBJ2-7
TGCAGTGCTAGAGCCGGGGTCGAGCAGTACTTC
CSARAGVEQYF
>.|TRBV5-4|TRBD1|TRBJ1-2
TGTGCCGTGGGGGGGGACAGGGATCCTCAGGCTGGTGGCTACACCTTC
CAVGGDRDPQAGGYTF
>.|TRBV14|.|TRBJ2-1
TGTGCCACCTCGAGCGGCGCCACCGCCTACAATGAGCAGTTCTTC
CATSSGATAYNEQFF
>.|TRBV6-5|.|TRBJ2-7
TGTGCCAGCAGTTACGGGGGGGGCAGAGGATACGAGCAGTACTTC
CASSYGGGRGYEQYF
>.|TRBV5-1|.|TRBJ2-7
TGCGCCAGCAGCTTGTCTGGCGGCCGCTACGAGCAGTACTTC
CASSLSGGRYEQYF
>.|TRBV7-9|.|TRBJ2-1
TGTGCCAGCAGCTTAGTTGCTCTAATCAATGAGCAGTTCTTC
CASSLVALINEQFF
>.|TRBV30|.|TRBJ2-3
TGTGCCTGGACCACAGGGTTAGATACGCAGTATTTT
CAWTTGLDTQYF
>.|TRBV18|.|TRBJ1-2
TGTGCCAGCTCACCACGTCCAGAAAACTATGGCTACACCTTC
CASSPRPENYGYTF
>few|TRBV7-9|.|TRBJ1-6
TGTGCCAGCGGTCGAGGTTCTTTCGATAATTCACCCCTCCACTTT
CASGRGSFDNSPLHF
>.|TRBV28|.|TRBJ1-1
TGTGCCAGCAGTGAACGACAGGAGCACACTGAAGCTTTCTTT
CASSERQEHTEAFF
>.|TRBV4-2|TRBD1|TRBJ2-7
TGTGCCAGCAGCCCCGGGACAGCGCTCGACTACGAGCAGTACTTC
CASSPGTALDYEQYF
>.|TRBV9|.|TRBJ2-6
TGTGCCAGCAGCGTAGCTGGTGGGGGCCCTACCGGTGGGGCCAACGTCCTGACTTTC
CASSVAGGGPTGGANVLTF
>.|TRBV10-3|TRBD2|TRBJ2-5
TGTGCCACTTGTAGCGGGAGGTTCCCCGACCAAGAGACCCAGTACTTC
CATCSGRFPDQETQYF
>.|TRBV6-5|.|TRBJ1-5
TGTGCCAGCATAGGGCCGGGGGGTCAGCCCCAGCATTTT
CASIGPGGQPQHF
>.|TRBV6-6|.|TRBJ2-7
TGTGCCAGCAGTGGGAGTGGCGGGAAGGCCTACGAGCAGTACTTC
CASSGSGGKAYEQYF
>.|TRBV27|.|TRBJ1-1
TGTGCCAGCAGTTTACGACTGGGACTATCGCAAGCTTTCTTT
CASSLRLGLSQAFF
>.|TRBV6-5|TRBD1|TRBJ1-4
TGTGCCAGCAGTTGGACAGGGGGCGTTAATGAAAAACTGTTTTTT
CASSWTGGVNEKLFF
>.|TRBV4-2|.|TRBJ2-1
TGTGCTCCCCCCCCCGGGAGACCCTACAATGAGCAGTTCTTC
CAPPPGRPYNEQFF
>few|TRBV5-1|TRBD2|TRBJ2-5
TGCGCCAGCAGCCTAGGAGCGGGACAAGAGACCCAGTACTTC
CASSLGAGQETQYF
>.|TRBV5-1|.|TRBJ2-2
TGCGCCAGCAGCCCGGACGGTAACACCGGGGAGCTGTTTTTT
CASSPDGNTGELFF
>.|TRBV2|TRBD1|TRBJ1-1
TGTGCCAGCACGGAACAGGGGTCCATAAACACTGAAGCTTTCTTT
CASTEQGSINTEAFF
>.|TRBV30|TRBD2|TRBJ2-7
TGTGCCTCCTCCAGAACTAGCGCATCTATCGAGCAGTACTTC
CASSRTSASIEQYF
>.|TRBV28|.|TRBJ1-2
TGTGCCAGCAGCCAAGGACACCTAACTAACTATGGCTACACCTTC
CASSQGHLTNYGYTF
>.|TRBV19|TRBD1|TRBJ1-5
TGTGCCAGTAGTTGGCTGGGACAGTGGATGGATCAGCCCCAGCATTTT
CASSWLGQWMDQPQHF
>.|TRBV28|TRBD1|TRBJ2-7
TGTGCCGCTAGGAGGGGGGACAGGGTCTACGAGCAGTACTTC
CAARRGDRVYEQYF
>.|TRBV19|TRBD2|TRBJ2-5
TGTGCCAGTAGTCTAGGACTAGCGGGAGCTCTTCAAGAGACCCAGTACTTC
CASSLGLAGALQETQYF
>.|TRBV30|.|TRBJ1-2
TGTGCCTGGAGTGCCCAAGAGGGCACGCGCTACACCTTC
CAWSAQEGTRYTF
>.|TRBV28|.|TRBJ1-2
TGTGCCAGCATCAAAGGAGGGGGGAACTATGGCTACACCTTC
CASIKGGGNYGYTF
>.|TRBV6-6|TRBD1|TRBJ1-3
TGTGCCAGCAGTCAACAGACAGGGAGCGCTGGAAACACCATATATTTT
CASSQQTGSAGNTIYF
>once|TRBV11-2|TRBD1|TRBJ1-1
TGTGCCAGCAGCCCCCTGACAGGGTTAGGGACTGAAGCTTTCTTT
CASSPLTGLGTEAFF
>once|TRBV5-8|.|TRBJ2-7
TGTGCCAGCAGCCAAGGGATGGACGGATCCTACGAGCAGTACTTC
CASSQGMDGSYEQYF
>few|TRBV9|.|TRBJ1-1
TGTGCCAGCAGCGTAGGTCGAACAAACCTTATTAACACTGAAGCTTTCTTT
CASSVGRTNLINTEAFF
>once|TRBV28|.|TRBJ1-3
TGTGCCAGCAGTCTAGGGGTCGTTGCTGGAAACACCATATATTTT
CASSLGVVAGNTIYF
>.|TRBV9|.|TRBJ1-6
TGTGCCAGCAGCACTCAAGGGGGGCGGTCACCCCTCCACTTT
CASSTQGGRSPLHF
>.|TRBV7-9|.|TRBJ1-1
TGTGCCAGCAGCTTAGGTGTGGGCGGGGGAGCGAACACTGAAGCTTTCTTT
CASSLGVGGGANTEAFF
>.|TRBV29-1|TRBD2|TRBJ2-3
TGCAGCGTGACTAGCGGGGCGCGGTCAGGAGATACGCAGTATTTT
CSVTSGARSGDTQYF